The source of this TCR beta chain is a study of blood T cells in healthy people across ages. Germline loops: CDR1 SGHAT, CDR2 FQNNGV. This CDR3 spans 19 amino acids. Trimming removed 6 bases from V and 1 base from J; junction bases left unmatched: 10. With a J-beta primer mix and a sample-barcoded 5' primer, a second PCR ran about 6 to 11 cycles. Through a template-switch adaptor with 12 random nucleotides, each cDNA molecule received a tag. MiXCR, run by TCRdb on the 5' RACE reads, gives a single entry per CDR3 protein. This sample has hundreds of thousands of distinct CDR3 sequences, with about 55% found just once.

The source of this sequence is a man aged 55 to 70 in good health. Sequences were obtained from blood. The chain has TRBV11-2 and TRBJ2-3; 16 bases fit TRBD2. Here the CDR3 reads CASSRRGTSGGAGTDTQYF. CDR3 sequence (DNA): TGTGCCAGCAGTCGACGTGGGACTAGCGGGGGGGCGGGCACAGATACGCAGTATTTT.